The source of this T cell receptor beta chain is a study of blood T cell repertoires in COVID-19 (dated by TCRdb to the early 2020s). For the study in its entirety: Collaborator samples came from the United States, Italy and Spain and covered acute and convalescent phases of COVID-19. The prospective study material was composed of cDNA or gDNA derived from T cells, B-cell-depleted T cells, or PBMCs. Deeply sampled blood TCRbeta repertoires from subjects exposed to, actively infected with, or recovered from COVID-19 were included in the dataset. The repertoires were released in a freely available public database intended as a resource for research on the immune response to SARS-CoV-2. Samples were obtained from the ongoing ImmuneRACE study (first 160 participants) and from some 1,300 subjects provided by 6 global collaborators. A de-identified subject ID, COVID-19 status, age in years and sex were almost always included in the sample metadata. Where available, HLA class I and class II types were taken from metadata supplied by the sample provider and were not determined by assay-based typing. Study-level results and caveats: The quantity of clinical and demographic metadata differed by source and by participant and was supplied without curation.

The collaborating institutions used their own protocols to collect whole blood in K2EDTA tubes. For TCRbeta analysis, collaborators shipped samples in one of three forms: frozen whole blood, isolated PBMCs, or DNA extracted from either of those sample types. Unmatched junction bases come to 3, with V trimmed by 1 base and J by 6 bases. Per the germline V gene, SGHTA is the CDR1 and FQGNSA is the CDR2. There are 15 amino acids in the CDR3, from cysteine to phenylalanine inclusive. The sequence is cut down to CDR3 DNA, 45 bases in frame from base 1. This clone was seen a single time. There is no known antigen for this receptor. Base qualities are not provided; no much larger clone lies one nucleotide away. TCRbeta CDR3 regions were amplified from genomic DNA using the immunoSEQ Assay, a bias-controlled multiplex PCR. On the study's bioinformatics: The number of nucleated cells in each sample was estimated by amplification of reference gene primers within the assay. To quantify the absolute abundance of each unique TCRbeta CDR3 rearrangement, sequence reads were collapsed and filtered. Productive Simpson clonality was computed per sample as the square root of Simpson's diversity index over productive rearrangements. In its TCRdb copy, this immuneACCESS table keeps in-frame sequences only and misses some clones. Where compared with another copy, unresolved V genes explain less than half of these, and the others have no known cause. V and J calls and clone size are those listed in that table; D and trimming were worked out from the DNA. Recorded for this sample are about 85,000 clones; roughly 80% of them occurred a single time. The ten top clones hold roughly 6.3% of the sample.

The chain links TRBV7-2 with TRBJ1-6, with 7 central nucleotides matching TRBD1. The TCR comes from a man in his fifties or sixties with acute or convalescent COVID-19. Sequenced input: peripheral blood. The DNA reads TGTGCCAGCAGCTTAGGGGACAGACCTAATTCACCCCTCCACTTT. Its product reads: CASSLGDRPNSPLHF.